This passage covers 2 T cell receptor beta chains from one sample sequenced in a study of blood T cells in healthy people across ages. A J-beta primer mix and a sample-barcoded 5' primer were used in a second PCR of about 7 to 12 cycles. TCRdb re-called the 5' RACE reads through MiXCR, storing one row per CDR3 protein. The sample has roughly 1.6 million distinct CDR3 sequences; about 35% are singletons. The specimen sequenced was blood. Every receptor here comes from a woman younger than 45 in good health.

This sequence joins TRBV19 and TRBJ2-7; no clear D gene. V lost 9 bases, J lost 3 bases, and 18 bases lay in between. This CDR3 is built from 14 residues. Germline lookup yields CDR1 LNHDA and CDR2 SQIVND (reference sequence). This CDR3 reads CARANRSADYEQYF. The CDR3, as DNA: TGTGCCAGAGCCAATCGGTCGGCGGACTACGAGCAGTACTTC. Full variable domain (remainder filled in from reference TRBV19 and TRBJ2-7): DGGITQSPKYLFRKEGQNVTLSCEQNLNHDAMYWYRQDPGQGLRLIYYSQIVNDFQKGDIAEGYSVSREKKESFPLTVTSAQKNPTAFYLCARANRSADYEQYFGPGTRLTVT.

This clonotype was seen at least ten times. The J gene is TRBJ2-7, the V gene TRBV5-1; 9 positions match TRBD1. This CDR3 is built from 14 residues. Germline trimming cut 0 bases from V and 4 bases from J; bases unmatched to any gene: 2. Germline CDR1 reads SGHRS; CDR2 reads YFSETQ. The CDR3 here is CASSLDRGLYEQYF. CDR3 nucleotide sequence: TGCGCCAGCAGCTTGGACAGGGGGCTATACGAGCAGTACTTC.